The 31 T cell receptor beta chains listed next were all sequenced from one sample in a study of a mutant IDH1 vaccine in newly diagnosed glioma. As to time point: week 23, last vaccination. Doses comprised 300 ug of mutant IDH1 20-mer peptide each, plus topical imiquimod. Profiling relied on immunoSEQ multiplex PCR, and the TCRdb table lists in-frame clones only, not all of them. The sample contains tens of thousands of clones, about 80% of which appear only once. Their target antigens are unknown. The sequences come from PBMCs, collected from a glioma patient whose treatment included an IDH1 peptide vaccine. These receptors originate from a man aged 45 to 65 with glioma.

The CDR3 DNA reads as TGTGCCAGCAGCGGGGGACAGGGCATCTCCAGCGAGCAGTACTTC. This encodes CASSGGQGISSEQYF. This chain connects TRBV7-9 to TRBJ2-7; 9 bases are a match to TRBD1. The CDR3 totals 15 residues. J was trimmed by 6 bases and V by 5 bases; bases with no gene match: 11. Germline V lookup: CDR1 SEHNR, CDR2 FQNEAQ (reference sequence). Variable domain in full (rest from reference TRBV7-9 and TRBJ2-7): DTGVSQNPRHKITKRGQNVTFRCDPISEHNRLYWYRQTLGQGPEFLTYFQNEAQLEKSRLLSDRFSAERPKGSFSTLEIQRTEQGDSAMYLCASSGGQGISSEQYFGPGTRLTVT.

This clone appeared a few times. This sequence joins TRBV14 and TRBJ2-7; possible D gene TRBD1, 5 bases. The CDR3 is 15 amino acids. Trimming stripped 1 base from V and 1 base from J, with 11 bases between. Germline V lookup: CDR1 SGHDN, CDR2 FVKESK. As DNA, the CDR3 is TGTGCCAGCAGCCAAGGGGCCACAGGATCCTACGAGCAGTACTTC. This encodes CASSQGATGSYEQYF.

The V and J genes are TRBV7-2 and TRBJ2-1; D gene ambiguous. The CDR3 is 13 residues long. Germline CDR1 SGHTA, CDR2 FQGNSA. Trimming removed 5 bases from V and 6 bases from J, with 11 bases in between. CDR3: CASSIPGSNEQFF. The DNA for the CDR3 is TGTGCCAGCAGCATACCAGGTAGCAATGAGCAGTTCTTC.

The V call is TRBV30, the J call TRBJ2-5; D possibly corresponds to TRBD2 (5 bases). The CDR3 contains 14 residues. V shed 3 bases and J shed 4 bases, with 15 bases lying between them. CDR1 and CDR2 from the germline V gene are GTSNPN and SVGIG (reference sequence). CDR3 bases: TGTGCCTGGAGCAAACCTAGCTTGCCAGAGACCCAGTACTTC. This sequence encodes CAWSKPSLPETQYF. Filled out from reference TRBV30 and TRBJ2-5, the complete variable domain reads SQTIHQWPATLVQPVGSPLSLECTVEGTSNPNLYWYRQAAGRGLQLLFYSVGIGQISSEVPQNLSASRPQDRQFILSSKKLLLSDSGFYLCAWSKPSLPETQYFGPGTRLLVL.

This rearrangement joins TRBV19 to TRBJ2-1; TRBD2 aligns across 12 bases. V shed 7 bases, J shed 6 bases, and the junction held 7 bases outside the gene matches. The germline V gene has CDR1 LNHDA and CDR2 SQIVND (reference sequence). The CDR3 is 15 amino acids. CDR3: CASTRTSGGFNEQFF. CDR3 in DNA: TGTGCCAGTACCAGAACTAGCGGGGGGTTCAATGAGCAGTTCTTC.

The gene calls are TRBV5-6 and TRBJ2-7; 14 bases match TRBD2. CDR1 and CDR2 (germline): SGHDT, YYEEEE. The V segment lost 1 base and the J segment 10 bases; nucleotides outside the gene matches: 4. This CDR3 has 14 amino acids. This CDR3 reads CASSLRLAGGHQYF. The CDR3 region has the DNA TGTGCCAGCAGCTTGAGACTAGCGGGGGGGCATCAGTACTTC.

This clone showed up just a few times. The chain uses TRBV15 and TRBJ2-7, with TRBD1 as a possible D gene (5 bases). Trimming took 0 bases from V and 1 from J, leaving 7 bases between them. The germline V gene encodes CDR1 LNHNV and CDR2 YYDKDF (reference sequence). CDR3 length: 14 amino acids. Here the CDR3 reads CATSRDRGSYEQYF. Written as DNA, the CDR3 is TGTGCCACCAGCAGAGATAGGGGTTCCTACGAGCAGTACTTC.

The V call is TRBV5-5, the J call TRBJ1-5; TRBD1 agrees at 7 bases. The J segment lost 0 bases and the V segment lost 1 base, leaving 10 bases of the junction unmatched. CDR1 and CDR2 from the germline V gene are SGHKS and YYEKEE (reference sequence). This CDR3 contains 18 residues. CDR3 nucleotides: TGTGCCAGCAGCTTGAGTCCAGGGGGGGACTATAGCAATCAGCCCCAGCATTTT. Translating gives CASSLSPGGDYSNQPQHF.

This clone was counted between two and nine times. The V call is TRBV7-9, the J call TRBJ2-1; D unclear. Germline CDR1 and CDR2: SEHNR and FQNEAQ (reference sequence). This CDR3 region has 10 residues. Trimming took off 6 bases at V and 10 bases at J, with 7 bases between the two ends. CDR3 nucleotide sequence: TGTGCCAGCAGGCCCCACGAGCAGTTCTTC. Translated, it gives CASRPHEQFF.

The V and J genes are TRBV19 and TRBJ1-3; maybe TRBD1 (5 bases). Germline V lookup: CDR1 LNHDA, CDR2 SQIVND (reference sequence). The CDR3 length is 13 residues. Between the trimmed V and J ends, which lost 9 bases and 7 bases, there was a span of 16 bases. CDR3 nucleotides: TGTGCCAGCAGCGGGACCCGCCTGAACACCATATATTTT. This gives the protein CASSGTRLNTIYF. Full variable domain (remainder filled in from reference TRBV19 and TRBJ1-3): DGGITQSPKYLFRKEGQNVTLSCEQNLNHDAMYWYRQDPGQGLRLIYYSQIVNDFQKGDIAEGYSVSREKKESFPLTVTSAQKNPTAFYLCASSGTRLNTIYFGEGSWLTVV.

J is TRBJ2-1 and V is TRBV19; perhaps TRBD1 as D (6 bases). This CDR3 is 13 amino acids long. V lost 1 base and J 9 bases, leaving 10 bases between the germline ends. Germline CDR1 reads LNHDA; CDR2 reads SQIVND (reference sequence). The CDR3 sequence: CASSIGGQGEQFF. DNA of the CDR3: TGTGCCAGTAGTATAGGGGGGCAGGGTGAGCAGTTCTTC.

The genes are TRBV29-1 and TRBJ2-5; the D gene is possibly TRBD1 (6 bases). The CDR3 spans 17 residues. V was shortened by 4 bases and J by 2 bases, with 23 bases between the two germline ends. The germline V gene encodes CDR1 SQVTM and CDR2 ANQGSEA. The CDR3 nucleotides are TGCAGCGTTGTGGGTTCCCGGGACAACGTGTTTCAAGAGACCCAGTACTTC. This gives the protein CSVVGSRDNVFQETQYF.

V is TRBV7-2 and J is TRBJ2-7; possibly TRBD2 for D (6 bases). This CDR3 has 14 residues. V shed 3 bases and J shed 6 bases, with 15 bases lying between them. Germline-derived CDR1 and CDR2 are SGHTA and FQGNSA. In DNA form, the CDR3 reads TGTGCCAGCAGCTTTCCGGGGGTGGTAGCCGAGCAGTACTTC. The encoded protein is CASSFPGVVAEQYF.

The chain links TRBV21-1 to TRBJ2-7; the table names TRBD2, a call not compared with the DNA. TRBV21-1 is a listed pseudogene. The CDR3 has 14 residues. The DNA for the CDR3 is TGTGCCAGGGGGAAGGGGCTGGGAGGTTACGAGCAGTACTTC. Translated: CARGKGLGGYEQYF.

The chain links TRBV9 to TRBJ2-5, with 9 bases lining up with TRBD1. This CDR3 is built from 14 residues. Trimming at V came to 2 bases and at J to 5 bases, leaving 4 bases not matched to a gene. Looked up from germline, CDR1 is SGDLS and CDR2 is YYNGEE. CDR3 protein: CASSVVGQGETQYF. CDR3 bases: TGTGCCAGCAGCGTGGTTGGACAGGGGGAGACCCAGTACTTC.

The chain links TRBV30 to TRBJ1-2; D remains ambiguous. Germline V lookup: CDR1 GTSNPN, CDR2 SVGIG (reference sequence). The CDR3 covers 12 residues. The V and J ends lost 0 bases and 7 bases respectively, with 9 bases between them. CDR3 sequence (DNA): TGTGCCTGGAGTGTAGCGGGGAGTGGCTACACCTTC. Translating it yields CAWSVAGSGYTF.

The chain is built from TRBV27 and TRBJ2-5; TRBD1 might be the D (6 bases). CDR3 size: 13 residues. Germline V gene lookup returns CDR1 MNHEY and CDR2 SMNVEV (reference sequence). V lost 5 bases to trimming and J lost 4 bases, with 11 bases between them. The CDR3 bases are TGTGCCAGCAGTCTACAGGGACGAGAGACCCAGTACTTC. Translation: CASSLQGRETQYF.

V gene TRBV10-3 combines with J gene TRBJ2-5, with 9 bases lining up with TRBD1. The V segment lost 4 bases and the J segment 0 bases; nucleotides outside the gene matches: 6. The length of the CDR3 is 16 residues. Germline values: CDR1 ENHRY, CDR2 SYGVKD. For the CDR3, the DNA is TGTGCCATCAGTGGTTTTGGGACAGGGTACCAAGAGACCCAGTACTTC. Protein: CAISGFGTGYQETQYF.

The J gene is TRBJ1-5, the V gene TRBV6-5; a possible D gene is TRBD1 (6 bases). Germline V gene data show CDR1 as MNHEY and CDR2 as SVGAGI. The CDR3 is 13 residues long. Trimming left V 10 bases short and J 3 bases short, with 13 bases between. As DNA, the CDR3 is TGTGCCACGTCCCAGGGGACCAATCAGCCCCAGCATTTT. It is translated as CATSQGTNQPQHF.

The rearrangement uses TRBV7-3 and TRBJ1-1, with a tentative D call TRBD1 (5 bases). The germline gives CDR1 SGHTA, CDR2 FQGTGA. V lost 5 bases to trimming and J lost 1 base, with 14 bases between them. The CDR3 runs 15 residues. In DNA, the CDR3 is TGTGCCAGCAGCCCCAGCGGGGGGTCGAACACTGAAGCTTTCTTT. The encoded protein is CASSPSGGSNTEAFF. The variable domain in full, with the rest retrieved from reference TRBV7-3 and TRBJ1-1, is GAGVSQTPSNKVTEKGKYVELRCDPISGHTALYWYRQSLGQGPEFLIYFQGTGAADDSGLPNDRFFAVRPEGSVSTLKIQRTERGDSAVYLCASSPSGGSNTEAFFGQGTRLTVV.

The gene calls are TRBV5-5 and TRBJ1-5, with D possibly matching TRBD1 (5 bases). CDR3 length equals 14 residues. Germline CDR1 and CDR2: SGHKS and YYEKEE (reference sequence). With 1 base removed from V and 7 bases from J, the gap between germline ends came to 12 bases. The CDR3 nucleotides read TGTGCCAGCAGCTTGTCAGGGAGCTACCAGCCCCAGCATTTT. Amino acids: CASSLSGSYQPQHF.

The chain combines TRBV11-3 with TRBJ2-1; D remains unclear. Germline-derived CDR1 and CDR2 are SGHNT and YENEEA. The CDR3 is 13 amino acids. Trimming removed 1 base at V and 9 bases at J, with 10 bases between. CDR3 sequence: CASSLGRPGEQFF. DNA of the CDR3: TGTGCCAGCAGCTTAGGCCGCCCAGGTGAGCAGTTCTTC. Together with reference TRBV11-3 and TRBJ2-1, the CDR3 gives the full variable domain: EAGVVQSPRYKIIEKKQPVAFWCNPISGHNTLYWYLQNLGQGPELLIRYENEEAVDDSQLPKDRFSAERLKGVDSTLKIQPAELGDSAVYLCASSLGRPGEQFFGPGTRLTVL.

The chain joins TRBV9 to TRBJ2-5, with 8 nucleotides matching TRBD1. The germline gives CDR1 SGDLS, CDR2 YYNGEE. The CDR3 length is 13 residues. V lost 4 bases to trimming and J lost 5 bases; unmatched junction nucleotides: 4. CDR3 protein: CASSFRGQETQYF. The DNA for the CDR3 is TGTGCCAGCAGCTTCAGGGGGCAGGAGACCCAGTACTTC. The whole variable domain, filled in from reference TRBV9 and TRBJ2-5, reads DSGVTQTPKHLITATGQRVTLRCSPRSGDLSVYWYQQSLDQGLQFLIQYYNGEERAKGNILERFSAQQFPDLHSELNLSSLELGDSALYFCASSFRGQETQYFGPGTRLLVL.

This clone showed up just a few times. The rearrangement joins TRBV5-1 to TRBJ2-1, with TRBD1 identical over 9 bases. There are 14 residues in the CDR3. V was pared by 4 bases and J by 9 bases, with 8 bases of the junction left unmatched. Germline lookup yields CDR1 SGHRS and CDR2 YFSETQ. The chain's CDR3 is CASSTGGQGSEQFF. CDR3 coding DNA: TGCGCCAGCAGCACAGGGGGACAGGGATCTGAGCAGTTCTTC.

The rearrangement links TRBV6-1 to TRBJ1-1; D is undetermined. The CDR3 length is 13 residues. CDR1 is MNHNS, CDR2 SASEGT, per germline. V shed 11 bases and J shed 1 base, with 14 bases lying between them. The CDR3 loop reads CAAKFQRNTEAFF. CDR3 DNA: TGTGCCGCCAAATTTCAAAGGAACACTGAAGCTTTCTTT.

The CDR3 DNA sequence: TGTGCCAGCAGCCCACTGGGGTACGAGCAGTACTTC. It yields the protein CASSPLGYEQYF. The chain uses TRBV13 and TRBJ2-7; D is uncertain. Germline V gives CDR1 PRHDT, CDR2 FYEKMQ (reference sequence). The CDR3 has 12 residues. Trimming removed 5 bases from V and 4 bases from J, with 9 bases in between.

The V and J genes are TRBV19 and TRBJ2-4; TRBD2 is a possible D gene (6 bases). Between the trimmed V and J ends, which lost 3 bases and 6 bases, there was a span of 12 bases. CDR3 length: 14 amino acids. The germline CDR1 and CDR2 sequences are LNHDA and SQIVND (reference sequence). The CDR3 DNA reads TGTGCCAGTAGTATGCTCCGGGAGCCAAACATTCAGTACTTC. Translating gives CASSMLREPNIQYF.

The gene calls are TRBV30 and TRBJ2-7; D unresolved. The germline gives CDR1 GTSNPN, CDR2 SVGIG (reference sequence). With 0 bases removed from V and 2 bases from J, the gap between germline ends came to 5 bases. The CDR3 is 12 residues long. The CDR3 sequence: CAWSVGPYEQYF. Written as DNA, the CDR3 is TGTGCCTGGAGTGTGGGTCCCTACGAGCAGTACTTC.

The genes are TRBV6-5 and TRBJ1-2; TRBD1 agrees at 7 bases. This CDR3 comprises 15 residues. Germline V CDR1 and CDR2: MNHEY, SVGAGI. Trimming cost V 7 bases and J 8 bases; bases outside gene matches: 16. In DNA, the CDR3 is TGTGCCAGCACTAGAACGACAGGGTCCGTCGAGGGCTACACCTTC. The encoded protein is CASTRTTGSVEGYTF.

The CDR3, as DNA: TGTGCCAGCAGCTTTCGGACAGGGCGGACTGAAGCTTTCTTT. It translates to CASSFRTGRTEAFF. The rearrangement links TRBV5-6 to TRBJ1-1; 8 bases map to TRBD1. Germline CDR1 and CDR2: SGHDT and YYEEEE. The CDR3 totals 14 residues. V dropped 2 bases and J dropped 5; count of bases not matched to a gene: 5.

This clone was found a few times. J is TRBJ2-6 and V is TRBV27; the D gene is possibly TRBD2 (6 bases). The germline CDR1 and CDR2 sequences are MNHEY and SMNVEV (reference sequence). Trimming shortened V by 4 bases and J by 2 bases, and 9 bases separated the two germline ends. The CDR3 runs to 15 residues. This chain's CDR3 is CASSSPSAGANVLTF. The CDR3 DNA reads TGTGCCAGCAGTTCCCCTAGCGCTGGGGCCAACGTCCTGACTTTC.